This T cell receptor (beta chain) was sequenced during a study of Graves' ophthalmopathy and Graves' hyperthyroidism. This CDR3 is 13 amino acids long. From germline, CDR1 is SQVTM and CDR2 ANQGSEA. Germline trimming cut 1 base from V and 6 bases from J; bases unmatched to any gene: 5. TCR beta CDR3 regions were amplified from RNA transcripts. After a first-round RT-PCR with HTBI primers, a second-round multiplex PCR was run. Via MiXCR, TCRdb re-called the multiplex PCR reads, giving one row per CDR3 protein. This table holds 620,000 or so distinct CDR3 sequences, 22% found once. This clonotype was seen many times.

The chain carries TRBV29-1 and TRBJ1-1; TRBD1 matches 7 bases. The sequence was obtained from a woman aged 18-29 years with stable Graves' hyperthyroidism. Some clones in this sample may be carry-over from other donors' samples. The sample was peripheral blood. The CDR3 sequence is CSVEARGGAEAFF. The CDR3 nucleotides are TGCAGCGTTGAAGCCAGGGGGGGGGCTGAAGCTTTCTTT.